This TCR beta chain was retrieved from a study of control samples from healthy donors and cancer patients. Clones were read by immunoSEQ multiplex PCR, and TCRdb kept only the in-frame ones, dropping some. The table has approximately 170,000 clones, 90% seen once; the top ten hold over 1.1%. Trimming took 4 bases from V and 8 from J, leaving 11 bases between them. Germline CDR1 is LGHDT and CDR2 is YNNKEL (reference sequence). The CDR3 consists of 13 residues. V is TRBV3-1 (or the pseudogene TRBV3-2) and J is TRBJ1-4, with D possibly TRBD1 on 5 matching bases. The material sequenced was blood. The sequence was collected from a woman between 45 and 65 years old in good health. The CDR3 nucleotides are TGTGCCAGCAGCCCGGGGCACGCCGAAAAACTGTTTTTT. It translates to CASSPGHAEKLFF.